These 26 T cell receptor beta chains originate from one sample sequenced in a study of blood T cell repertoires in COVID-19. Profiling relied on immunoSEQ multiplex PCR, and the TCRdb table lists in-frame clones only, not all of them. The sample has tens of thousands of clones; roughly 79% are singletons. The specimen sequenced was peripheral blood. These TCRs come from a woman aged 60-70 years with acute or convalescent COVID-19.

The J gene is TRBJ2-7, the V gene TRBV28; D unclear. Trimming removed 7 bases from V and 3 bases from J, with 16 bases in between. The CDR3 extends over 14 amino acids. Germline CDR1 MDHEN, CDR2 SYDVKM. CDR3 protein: CASTPSGSFYEQYF. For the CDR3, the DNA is TGTGCCAGCACCCCCTCGGGTTCTTTCTACGAGCAGTACTTC.

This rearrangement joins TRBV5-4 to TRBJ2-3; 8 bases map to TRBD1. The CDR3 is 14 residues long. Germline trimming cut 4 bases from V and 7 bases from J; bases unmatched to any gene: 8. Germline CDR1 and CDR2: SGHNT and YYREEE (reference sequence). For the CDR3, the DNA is TGTGCCAGCAGCCTCCGGACAGGGAGGAATACGCAGTATTTT. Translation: CASSLRTGRNTQYF.

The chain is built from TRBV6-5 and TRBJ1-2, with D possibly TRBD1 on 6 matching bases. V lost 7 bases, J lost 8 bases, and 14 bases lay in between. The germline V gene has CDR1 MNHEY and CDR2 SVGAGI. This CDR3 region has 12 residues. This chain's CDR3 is CASMHRDIGYTF. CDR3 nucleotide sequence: TGTGCCAGCATGCACAGGGACATCGGCTACACCTTC.

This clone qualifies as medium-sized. CDR3 loop: CASSQDPAGELFF. DNA of the CDR3: TGTGCCAGCAGCCAAGATCCCGCCGGGGAGCTGTTTTTT. This chain links TRBV3-1 (or the pseudogene TRBV3-2) with TRBJ2-2, with unresolved D. V shed 0 bases and J shed 6 bases, with 5 bases lying between them. Germline CDR1 reads LGHDT; CDR2 reads YNNKEL (reference sequence). The CDR3 spans 13 residues.

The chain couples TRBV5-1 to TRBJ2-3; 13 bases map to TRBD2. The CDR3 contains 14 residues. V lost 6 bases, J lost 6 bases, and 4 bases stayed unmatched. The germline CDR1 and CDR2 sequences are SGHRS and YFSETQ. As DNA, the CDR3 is TGCGCCAGCACGACTAGCGGGGGGTCGGATACGCAGTATTTT. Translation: CASTTSGGSDTQYF.

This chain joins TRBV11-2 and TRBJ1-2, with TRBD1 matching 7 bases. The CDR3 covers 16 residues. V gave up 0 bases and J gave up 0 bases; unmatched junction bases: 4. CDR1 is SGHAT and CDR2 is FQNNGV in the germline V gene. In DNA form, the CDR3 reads TGTGCCAGCAGCTTAGACCCCGGGACAGCTAACTATGGCTACACCTTC. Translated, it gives CASSLDPGTANYGYTF.

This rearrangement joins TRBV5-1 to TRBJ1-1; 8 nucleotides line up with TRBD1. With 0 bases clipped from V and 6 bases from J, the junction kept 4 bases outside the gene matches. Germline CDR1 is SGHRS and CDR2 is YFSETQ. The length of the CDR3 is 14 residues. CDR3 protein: CASSLDRGSPEAFF. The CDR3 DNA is TGCGCCAGCAGCTTGGACAGGGGGTCCCCTGAAGCTTTCTTT.

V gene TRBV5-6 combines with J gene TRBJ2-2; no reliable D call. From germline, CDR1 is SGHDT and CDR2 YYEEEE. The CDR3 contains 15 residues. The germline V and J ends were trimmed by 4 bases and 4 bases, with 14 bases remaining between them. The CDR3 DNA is TGTGCCAGCAGCGTTCCGTCGGAGACCACCGGGGAGCTGTTTTTT. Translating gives CASSVPSETTGELFF.

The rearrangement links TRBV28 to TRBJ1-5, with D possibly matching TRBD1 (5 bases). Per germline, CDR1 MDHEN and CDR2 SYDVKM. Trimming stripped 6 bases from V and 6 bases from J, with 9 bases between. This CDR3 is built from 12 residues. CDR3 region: CASSAGFQPQHF. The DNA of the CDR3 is TGTGCCAGCAGCGCAGGGTTTCAGCCCCAGCATTTT.

CDR3 residues: CASSTGAGNTIYF. The CDR3 nucleotides are TGTGCCAGCTCTACAGGGGCTGGAAACACCATATATTTT. V is TRBV6-6 and J is TRBJ1-3; the match to TRBD1 covers 7 bases. CDR1 is MNHNY and CDR2 is SVGAGI in the germline V gene (reference sequence). The length of the CDR3 is 13 residues. V dropped 8 bases and J dropped 2; count of bases not matched to a gene: 3.

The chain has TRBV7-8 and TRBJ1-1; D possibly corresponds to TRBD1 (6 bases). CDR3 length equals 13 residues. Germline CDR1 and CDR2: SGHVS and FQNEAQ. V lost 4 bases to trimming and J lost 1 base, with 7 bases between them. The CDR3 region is CASSWTANTEAFF. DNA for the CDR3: TGTGCCAGCAGCTGGACAGCGAACACTGAAGCTTTCTTT.

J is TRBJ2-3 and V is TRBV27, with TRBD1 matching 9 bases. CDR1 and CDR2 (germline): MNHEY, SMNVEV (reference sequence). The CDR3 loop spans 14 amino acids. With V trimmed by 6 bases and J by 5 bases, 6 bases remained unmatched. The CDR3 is CASSRDRAEDTQYF. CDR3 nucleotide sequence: TGTGCCAGCAGCCGGGACAGGGCGGAAGATACGCAGTATTTT.

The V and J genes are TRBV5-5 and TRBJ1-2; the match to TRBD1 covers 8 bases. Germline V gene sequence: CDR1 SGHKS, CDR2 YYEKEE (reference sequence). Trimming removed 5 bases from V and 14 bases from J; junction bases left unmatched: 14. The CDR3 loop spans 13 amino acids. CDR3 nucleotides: TGTGCCAGCAGGCGTGAGGGACAGGCAGGTAGAACCTTC. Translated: CASRREGQAGRTF.

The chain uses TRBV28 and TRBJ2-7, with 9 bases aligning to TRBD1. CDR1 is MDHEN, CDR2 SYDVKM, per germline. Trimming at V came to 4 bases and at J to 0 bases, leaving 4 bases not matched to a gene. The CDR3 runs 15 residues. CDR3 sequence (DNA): TGTGCCAGCAGTTCGGGGACAGGGAACTCCTACGAGCAGTACTTC. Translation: CASSSGTGNSYEQYF.

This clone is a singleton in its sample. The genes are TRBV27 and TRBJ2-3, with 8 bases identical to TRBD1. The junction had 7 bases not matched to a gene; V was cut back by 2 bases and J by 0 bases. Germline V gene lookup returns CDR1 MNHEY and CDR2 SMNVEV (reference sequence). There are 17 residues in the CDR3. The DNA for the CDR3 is TGTGCCAGCAGTTTACTGCCAGGGGGCGCAAGCACAGATACGCAGTATTTT. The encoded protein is CASSLLPGGASTDTQYF.

As DNA, the CDR3 is TGTGCCAGCAGCTTGAGAGGGACAGGGAGGTGGACTAATGAAAAACTGTTTTTT. Amino acid sequence: CASSLRGTGRWTNEKLFF. V usage is TRBV7-8 and J usage is TRBJ1-4; the match to TRBD1 covers 9 bases. This CDR3 region has 18 residues. CDR1 and CDR2 from the germline V gene are SGHVS and FQNEAQ. Trimming cost V 3 bases and J 2 bases; bases outside gene matches: 10.

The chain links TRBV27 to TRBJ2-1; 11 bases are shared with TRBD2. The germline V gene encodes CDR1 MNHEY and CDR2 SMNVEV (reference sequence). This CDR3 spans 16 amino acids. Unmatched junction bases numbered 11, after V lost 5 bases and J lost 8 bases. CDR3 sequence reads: CASSTRGLAGFDEQFF. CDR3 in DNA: TGTGCCAGCAGTACCCGTGGACTAGCGGGTTTCGATGAGCAGTTCTTC.

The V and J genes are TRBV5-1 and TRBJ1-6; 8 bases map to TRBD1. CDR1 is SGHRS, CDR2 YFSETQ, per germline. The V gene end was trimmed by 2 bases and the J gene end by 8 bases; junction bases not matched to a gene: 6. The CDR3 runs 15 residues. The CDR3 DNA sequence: TGCGCCAGCAGCTTTTTCGGACAGGGAGATTCACCCCTCCACTTT. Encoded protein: CASSFFGQGDSPLHF.

CDR3: CASSWGLNEQFF. The CDR3 DNA follows: TGTGCCAGCAGCTGGGGGCTTAATGAGCAGTTCTTC. The rearrangement links TRBV5-5 to TRBJ2-1, with a tentative D call TRBD1 (6 bases). CDR1 and CDR2 from the germline V gene are SGHKS and YYEKEE (reference sequence). V dropped 3 bases and J dropped 7 bases, with 8 bases sitting between them. This CDR3 has 12 amino acids.

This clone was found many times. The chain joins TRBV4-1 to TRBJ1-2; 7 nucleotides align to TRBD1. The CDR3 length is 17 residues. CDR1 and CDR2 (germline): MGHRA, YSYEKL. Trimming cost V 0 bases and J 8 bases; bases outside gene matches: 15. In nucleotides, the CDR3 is TGCGCCAGCAGCCAAGATGGAGAGGGGGCGCCCCGGGTGGGCTACACCTTC. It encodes CASSQDGEGAPRVGYTF.

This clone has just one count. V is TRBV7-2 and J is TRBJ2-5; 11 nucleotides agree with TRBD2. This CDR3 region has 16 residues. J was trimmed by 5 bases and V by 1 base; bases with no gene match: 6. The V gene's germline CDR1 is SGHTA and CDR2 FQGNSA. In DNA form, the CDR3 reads TGTGCCAGCAGCTTAGGTAGCGGGGGGGCAATTGAGACCCAGTACTTC. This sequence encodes CASSLGSGGAIETQYF. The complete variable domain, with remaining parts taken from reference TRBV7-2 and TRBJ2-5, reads GAGVSQSPSNKVTEKGKDVELRCDPISGHTALYWYRQSLGQGLEFLIYFQGNSAPDKSGLPSDRFSAERTGGSVSTLTIQRTQQEDSAVYLCASSLGSGGAIETQYFGPGTRLLVL.

CDR3 nucleotide sequence: TGTGCCAGCAGGCCGGGGGGGCTAGGAGTGCCCCAGCATTTT. It translates to CASRPGGLGVPQHF. The chain recombines TRBV6-5 with TRBJ1-5; a possible D gene is TRBD1 (6 bases). Trimming shortened V by 6 bases and J by 9 bases, and 18 bases separated the two germline ends. CDR1 is MNHEY, CDR2 SVGAGI, per germline. The CDR3 contains 14 residues.

The CDR3 loop is CASSPAGSDPNTEAFF. The CDR3 DNA reads TGTGCCAGCAGCCCTGCGGGCTCCGACCCCAACACTGAAGCTTTCTTT. The rearrangement uses TRBV5-4 and TRBJ1-1; D is unresolved. Trimming removed 4 bases at V and 2 bases at J, with 18 bases between. This CDR3 region has 16 residues. Germline lookup yields CDR1 SGHNT and CDR2 YYREEE (reference sequence).

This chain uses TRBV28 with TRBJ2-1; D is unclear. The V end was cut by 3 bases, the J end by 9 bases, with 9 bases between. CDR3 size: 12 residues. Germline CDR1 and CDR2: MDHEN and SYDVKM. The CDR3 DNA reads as TGTGCCAGCAGTTTTCCCTTTAGTGAGCAGTTCTTC. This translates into CASSFPFSEQFF.

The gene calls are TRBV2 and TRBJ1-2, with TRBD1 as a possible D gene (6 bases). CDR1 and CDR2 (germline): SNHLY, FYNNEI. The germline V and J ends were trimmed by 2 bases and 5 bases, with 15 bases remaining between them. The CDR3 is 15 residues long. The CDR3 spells CASSESATGIYGYTF. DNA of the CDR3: TGTGCCAGCAGTGAATCGGCGACAGGAATATATGGCTACACCTTC.

For the CDR3, the DNA is TGTGCCAGCAGTTTCTTACAGGGTTGGCAGCCCCAGCATTTT. Translation: CASSFLQGWQPQHF. V usage is TRBV27 and J usage is TRBJ1-5; tentatively, D is TRBD1 (6 bases). This CDR3 comprises 14 residues. V was cut by 3 bases and J by 7 bases, with 13 bases left in between. Germline CDR1 is MNHEY and CDR2 is SMNVEV (reference sequence).